Listed below are T cell receptor beta chains from one sample, sequenced in a study of tumor-infiltrating lymphocytes in primary liver carcinoma. MiXCR, run by TCRdb on the multiplex PCR reads, gives a single entry per CDR3 protein. Among hundreds of thousands of distinct CDR3 sequences listed, about 60% were seen once. Sequencing used peripheral blood. The source is a man aged 40-50 years with primary liver carcinoma and hepatitis B virus infection. CDR3s include the opening cysteine and the closing phenylalanine or tryptophan. The D gene is left open where the match is weak. Where a row states a size, it is once, few, many or the class of an expanded clone; other rows omit it.

CASSWTAYNEQFF	TGTGCCAGCAGCTGGACAGCCTACAATGAGCAGTTCTTC	NA	TRBV7-9	TRBJ2-1	NA
CAWSGRTSGRVSGELFF	TGTGCCTGGAGTGGCAGGACTAGCGGGAGGGTGTCCGGGGAGCTGTTTTTT	NA	TRBV30	TRBJ2-2	TRBD2
CASSSPVSGSRADTQYF	TGTGCCAGCAGCTCCCCGGTGAGCGGGAGTCGGGCAGATACGCAGTATTTT	few	TRBV11-3	TRBJ2-3	TRBD2
CASRTGGDQPQHF	TGTGCCAGCAGGACAGGGGGGGATCAGCCCCAGCATTTT	many	TRBV6-6	TRBJ1-5	TRBD1
CASNLVSVAGELFF	TGTGCCAGCAACTTAGTGAGTGTCGCCGGGGAGCTGTTTTTT	few	TRBV11-2	TRBJ2-2	NA
CASSLETTGGAKNIQYF	TGTGCCAGCAGCTTGGAAACGACAGGGGGCGCCAAAAACATTCAGTACTTC	few	TRBV5-5	TRBJ2-4	TRBD1
CASSHNLLAGFTDTQYF	TGTGCCAGCAGCCATAACCTACTAGCGGGGTTCACAGATACGCAGTATTTT	NA	TRBV7-8	TRBJ2-3	TRBD2
CASSYPGRGEIGYTF	TGTGCCAGCAGTTACCCTGGGAGGGGCGAGATTGGCTACACCTTC	few	TRBV6-2/TRBV6-3	TRBJ1-2	NA
CASSFLTTGGAAGNTIYF	TGTGCCAGCAGTTTTCTAACTACAGGGGGCGCGGCTGGAAACACCATATATTTT	NA	TRBV6-5	TRBJ1-3	TRBD1
CSAEQSTYNVQFF	TGCAGCGCCGAACAGAGCACATACAATGTGCAGTTCTTC	NA	TRBV29-1	TRBJ2-1	NA
CASSSGTPDTQYF	TGCGCCAGCAGCTCAGGGACACCAGATACGCAGTATTTT	NA	TRBV5-1	TRBJ2-3	NA
CTSSLYYGQEWETQYF	TGTACCAGCAGTTTATACTATGGACAGGAGTGGGAGACCCAGTACTTC	NA	TRBV6-1	TRBJ2-5	TRBD1
CASSLIPGRSYNEQFF	TGTGCCAGCAGTTTAATACCGGGAAGATCCTACAATGAGCAGTTCTTC	once	TRBV12-3/TRBV12-4	TRBJ2-1	NA
CASSSETSGGSGAIVLIF	TGTGCCAGCAGCAGCGAGACTAGCGGGGGTTCTGGGGCCATCGTCCTGATTTTC	once	TRBV11-1	TRBJ2-6	TRBD2
CIAMTCGTGTPYEQYF	TGCATCGCCATGACATGTGGGACCGGCACTCCATACGAGCAGTACTTC	NA	TRBV29-1	TRBJ2-7	NA
CASSFLPGQGYNEQFF	TGTGCCAGCAGTTTCTTACCGGGACAGGGGTACAATGAGCAGTTCTTC	NA	TRBV28	TRBJ2-1	TRBD1
CASSLVPGETQYF	TGCGCCAGCAGCTTGGTACCAGGGGAGACCCAGTACTTC	few	TRBV5-1	TRBJ2-5	NA
CASRVAGSSYEQYF	TGTGCCAGCAGGGTGGCGGGGAGCTCCTACGAGCAGTACTTC	many	TRBV6-1	TRBJ2-7	NA
CASSPLPTGYQETRYF	TGCGCCAGCAGCCCCCTCCCTACAGGGTACCAAGAGACCCGGTACTTC	NA	TRBV4-1	TRBJ2-5	NA
CAGSSDRLSGNTIYF	TGTGCCGGCAGCTCGGACAGGCTCTCTGGAAACACCATATATTTT	NA	TRBV7-9	TRBJ1-3	TRBD1
CASRSNFVSYEQYF	TGTGCCAGCAGAAGTAACTTCGTCTCCTACGAGCAGTACTTC	many	TRBV12-3/TRBV12-4	TRBJ2-7	NA
CASRTGKEDTQYF	TGCGCCAGCAGGACAGGGAAGGAAGATACGCAGTATTTT	NA	TRBV5-1	TRBJ2-3	TRBD1
CASSPHRGKADTRYF	TGTGCCAGCAGCCCCCACCGGGGCAAGGCAGATACGCGGTATTTT	NA	TRBV28	TRBJ2-3	NA
CASSLQSTGTQYF	TGTGCCAGTAGTCTCCAGAGCACAGGTACGCAGTATTTT	NA	TRBV6-5	TRBJ2-3	NA
CAWSEPAGSDMQYF	TGTGCCTGGAGTGAGCCGGCAGGTTCAGATATGCAGTATTTT	NA	TRBV30	TRBJ2-3	NA
CANSGDRAYEQYF	TGTGCCAACAGCGGGGACAGGGCCTACGAGCAGTACTTC	NA	TRBV5-5	TRBJ2-7	TRBD1
CASSPLQGADPEAFF	TGTGCCAGCTCACCGTTACAGGGGGCGGACCCTGAAGCTTTCTTT	NA	TRBV18	TRBJ1-1	TRBD1
CASSLAPYNSYNEQFF	TGTGCCAGCAGCTTAGCGCCTTATAACTCCTACAATGAGCAGTTCTTC	NA	TRBV7-8	TRBJ2-1	NA
CASSTGSTDTQYF	TGCGCCAGCAGCACTGGAAGCACAGATACGCAGTATTTT	few	TRBV5-1	TRBJ2-3	NA
CASSRTGSAEAFF	TGTGCCAGCAGCAGGACAGGGAGCGCTGAAGCTTTCTTT	NA	TRBV12-3/TRBV12-4	TRBJ1-1	TRBD1
CASSPRTSGRANEQFF	TGTGCCAGCAGTCCCCGGACTAGCGGGAGAGCAAATGAGCAGTTCTTC	many	TRBV6-2/TRBV6-3	TRBJ2-1	TRBD2
CSAWDRRLQGTQYF	TGCAGCGCCTGGGACAGGAGGTTGCAAGGGACCCAATACTTC	NA	TRBV29-1	TRBJ2-5	TRBD1
CASSLSHRGYEQYF	TGTGCCAGCAGCCTCTCGCACAGGGGGTACGAGCAGTACTTC	many	TRBV6-1	TRBJ2-7	TRBD1
CASSAGSGRTETQYF	TGTGCCAGCAGTGCCGGTAGCGGAAGAACAGAGACCCAGTACTTC	NA	TRBV2	TRBJ2-5	NA
CASSQDTACAVAIQYF	TGCGCCAGCAGCCAAGATACTGCTTGCGCGGTTGCCATTCAGTACTTC	NA	TRBV4-2	TRBJ2-4	NA